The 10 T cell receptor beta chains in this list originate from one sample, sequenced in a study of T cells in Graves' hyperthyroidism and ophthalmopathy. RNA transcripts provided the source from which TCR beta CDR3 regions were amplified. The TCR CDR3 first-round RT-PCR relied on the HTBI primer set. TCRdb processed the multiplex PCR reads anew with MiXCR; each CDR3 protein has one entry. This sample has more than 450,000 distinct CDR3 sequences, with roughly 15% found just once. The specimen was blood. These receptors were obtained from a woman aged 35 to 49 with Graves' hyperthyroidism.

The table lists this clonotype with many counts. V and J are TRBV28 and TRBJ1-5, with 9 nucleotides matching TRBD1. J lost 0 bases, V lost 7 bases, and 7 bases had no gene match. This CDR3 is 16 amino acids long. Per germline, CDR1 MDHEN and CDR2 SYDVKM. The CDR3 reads CASMLTGGISNQPQHF. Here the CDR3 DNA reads TGTGCCAGCATGCTGACAGGGGGGATTAGCAATCAGCCCCAGCATTTT.

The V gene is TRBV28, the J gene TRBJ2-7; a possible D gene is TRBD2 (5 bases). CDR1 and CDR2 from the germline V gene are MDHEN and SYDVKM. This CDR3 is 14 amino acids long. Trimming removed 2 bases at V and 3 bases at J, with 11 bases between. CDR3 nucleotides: TGTGCCAGCAGTTTAGGAGGAGGACGCTACGAGCAGTACTTC. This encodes CASSLGGGRYEQYF.

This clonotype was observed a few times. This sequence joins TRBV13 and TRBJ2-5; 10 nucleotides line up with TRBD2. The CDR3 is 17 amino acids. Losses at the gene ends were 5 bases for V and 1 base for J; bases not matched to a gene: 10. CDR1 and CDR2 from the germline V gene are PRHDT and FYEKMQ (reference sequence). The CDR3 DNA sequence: TGTGCCAGCAGCGACGCTAGCGGGAGTCAGGGCCAAGAGACCCAGTACTTC. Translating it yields CASSDASGSQGQETQYF. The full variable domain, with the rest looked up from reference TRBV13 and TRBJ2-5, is AAGVIQSPRHLIKEKRETATLKCYPIPRHDTVYWYQQGPGQDPQFLISFYEKMQSDKGSIPDRFSAQQFSDYHSELNMSSLELGDSALYFCASSDASGSQGQETQYFGPGTRLLVL.

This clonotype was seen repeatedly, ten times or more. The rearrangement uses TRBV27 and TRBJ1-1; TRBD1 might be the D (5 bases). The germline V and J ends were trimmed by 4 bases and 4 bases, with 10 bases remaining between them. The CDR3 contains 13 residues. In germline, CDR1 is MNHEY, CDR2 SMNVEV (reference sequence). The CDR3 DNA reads TGTGCCAGCAGTTCCTACCAGGGCACTGAAGCTTTCTTT. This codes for CASSSYQGTEAFF.

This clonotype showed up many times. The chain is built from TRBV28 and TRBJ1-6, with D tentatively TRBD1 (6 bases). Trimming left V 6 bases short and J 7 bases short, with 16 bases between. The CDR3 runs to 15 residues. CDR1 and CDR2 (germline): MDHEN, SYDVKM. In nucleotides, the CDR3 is TGTGCCAGCAGGTCCGGGACACTCGAAAATTCACCCCTCCACTTT. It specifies CASRSGTLENSPLHF.

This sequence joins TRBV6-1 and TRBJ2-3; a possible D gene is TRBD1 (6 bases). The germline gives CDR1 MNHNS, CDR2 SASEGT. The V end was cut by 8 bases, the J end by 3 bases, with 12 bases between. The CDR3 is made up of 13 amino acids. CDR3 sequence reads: CASEYRATDTQYF. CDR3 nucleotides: TGTGCCAGCGAATACAGGGCGACAGATACGCAGTATTTT.

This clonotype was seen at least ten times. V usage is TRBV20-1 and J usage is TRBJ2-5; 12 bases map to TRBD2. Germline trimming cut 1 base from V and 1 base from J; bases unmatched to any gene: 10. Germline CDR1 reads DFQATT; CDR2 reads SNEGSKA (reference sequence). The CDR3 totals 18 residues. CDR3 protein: CSARGRDGLAGSQETQYF. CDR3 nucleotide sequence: TGCAGTGCTAGAGGCCGGGATGGACTAGCGGGATCCCAAGAGACCCAGTACTTC.

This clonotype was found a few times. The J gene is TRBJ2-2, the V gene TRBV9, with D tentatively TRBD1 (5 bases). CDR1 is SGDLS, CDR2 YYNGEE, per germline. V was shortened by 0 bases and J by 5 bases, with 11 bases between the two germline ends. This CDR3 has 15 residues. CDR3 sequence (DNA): TGTGCCAGCAGCGTAGGCAGGGTAGGAACCGGGGAGCTGTTTTTT. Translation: CASSVGRVGTGELFF.

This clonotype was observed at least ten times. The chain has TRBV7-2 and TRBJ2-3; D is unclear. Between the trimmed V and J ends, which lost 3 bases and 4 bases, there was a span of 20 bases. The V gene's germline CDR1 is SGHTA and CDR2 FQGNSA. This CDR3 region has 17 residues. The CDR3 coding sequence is TGTGCCAGCAGCTTGTTCTACGCGGTAGGGTCGGCAGATACGCAGTATTTT. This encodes CASSLFYAVGSADTQYF.

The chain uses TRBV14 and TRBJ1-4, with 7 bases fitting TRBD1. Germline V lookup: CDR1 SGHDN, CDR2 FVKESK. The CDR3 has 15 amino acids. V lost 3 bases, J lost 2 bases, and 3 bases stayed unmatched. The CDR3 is CASSQTGRTNEKLFF. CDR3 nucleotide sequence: TGTGCCAGCAGCCAGACAGGGCGGACTAATGAAAAACTGTTTTTT.